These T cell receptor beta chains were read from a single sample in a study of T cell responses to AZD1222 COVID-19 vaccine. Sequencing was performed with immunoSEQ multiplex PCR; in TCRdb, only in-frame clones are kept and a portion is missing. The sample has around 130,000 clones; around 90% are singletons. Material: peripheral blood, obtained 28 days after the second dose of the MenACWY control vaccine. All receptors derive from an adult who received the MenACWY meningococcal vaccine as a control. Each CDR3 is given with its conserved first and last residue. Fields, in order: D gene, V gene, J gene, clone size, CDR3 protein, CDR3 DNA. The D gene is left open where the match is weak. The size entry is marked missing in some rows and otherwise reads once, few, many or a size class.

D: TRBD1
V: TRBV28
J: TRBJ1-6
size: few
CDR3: CAVPGQGDSPLHF
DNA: TGTGCCGTACCGGGACAGGGAGATTCACCCCTCCACTTT

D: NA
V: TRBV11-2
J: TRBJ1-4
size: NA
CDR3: CASSEAGGSKGEKLFF
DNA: TGTGCCAGCAGCGAGGCGGGAGGGTCGAAGGGGGAAAAACTGTTTTTT

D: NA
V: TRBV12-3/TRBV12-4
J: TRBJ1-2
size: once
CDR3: CASSRTEHYGYTF
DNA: TGTGCCAGCAGCCGGACAGAACACTATGGCTACACCTTC

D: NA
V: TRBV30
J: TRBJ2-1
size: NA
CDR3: CAWEGHNEQFF
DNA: TGTGCCTGGGAGGGCCACAATGAGCAGTTCTTC

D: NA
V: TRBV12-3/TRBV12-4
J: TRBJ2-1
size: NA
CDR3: CASRQGAGQQFF
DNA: TGTGCCAGCAGGCAGGGCGCGGGGCAGCAGTTCTTC

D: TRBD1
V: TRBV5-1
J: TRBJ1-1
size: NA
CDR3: CASSLTTGGTEAFF
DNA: TGCGCCAGCAGCTTAACGACAGGGGGCACTGAAGCTTTCTTT

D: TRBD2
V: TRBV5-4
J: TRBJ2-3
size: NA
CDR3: CASSPPLRGGRDTQYF
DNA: TGTGCCAGCAGCCCGCCCTTGCGGGGGGGAAGAGATACGCAGTATTTT

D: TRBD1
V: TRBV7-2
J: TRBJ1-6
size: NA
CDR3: CASSSQGWNSYNSPLHF
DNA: TGTGCCAGCAGCTCACAGGGGTGGAACTCCTATAATTCACCCCTCCACTTT

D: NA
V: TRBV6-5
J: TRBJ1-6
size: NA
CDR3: CASSPRQDYNSPLHF
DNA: TGTGCCAGCAGTCCGCGACAAGACTATAATTCACCCCTCCACTTT

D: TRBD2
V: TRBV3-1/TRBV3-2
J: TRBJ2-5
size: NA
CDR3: CASSQLAGVPGETQYF
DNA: TGTGCCAGCAGCCAACTAGCGGGGGTACCGGGAGAGACCCAGTACTTC

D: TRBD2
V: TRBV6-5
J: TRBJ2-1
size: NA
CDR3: CASSRTSNEQFF
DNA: TGTGCCAGCAGCAGGACTAGCAATGAGCAGTTCTTC

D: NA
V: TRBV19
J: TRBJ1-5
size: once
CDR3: CASSRDRNQPQHF
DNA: TGTGCCAGTAGTAGGGATCGCAATCAGCCCCAGCATTTT

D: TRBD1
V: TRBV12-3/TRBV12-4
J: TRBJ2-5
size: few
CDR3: CASRRTGKETQYF
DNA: TGTGCCAGCAGACGGACAGGGAAAGAGACCCAGTACTTC

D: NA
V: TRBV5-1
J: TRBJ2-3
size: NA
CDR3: CASSLRRQRDSTDTQYF
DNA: TGCGCCAGCAGCTTGAGGCGACAAAGGGACAGCACAGATACGCAGTATTTT

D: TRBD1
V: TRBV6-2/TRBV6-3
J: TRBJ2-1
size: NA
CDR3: CASSYSGQEQFF
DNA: TGTGCCAGCAGTTACTCGGGACAGGAGCAGTTCTTC

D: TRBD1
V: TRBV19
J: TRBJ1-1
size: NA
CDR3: CASTPTSAGGGNTEAFF
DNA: TGTGCCAGTACCCCCACGTCGGCAGGGGGGGGGAACACTGAAGCTTTCTTT

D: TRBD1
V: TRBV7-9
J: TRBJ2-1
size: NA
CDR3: CASRQSGTGFSNEQFF
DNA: TGTGCCAGCAGACAAAGCGGGACAGGGTTTTCCAATGAGCAGTTCTTC

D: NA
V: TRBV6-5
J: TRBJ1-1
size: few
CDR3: CASRYGQNTEAFF
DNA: TGTGCCAGCAGGTATGGACAGAACACTGAAGCTTTCTTT

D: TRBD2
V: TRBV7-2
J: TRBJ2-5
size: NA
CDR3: CASSSVGGRGETQYF
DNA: TGTGCCAGCAGTTCGGTTGGCGGGAGGGGAGAGACCCAGTACTTC

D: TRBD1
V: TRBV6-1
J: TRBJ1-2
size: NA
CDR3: CASSEQGAEGYTF
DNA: TGTGCCAGCAGTGAACAGGGGGCGGAGGGCTACACCTTC

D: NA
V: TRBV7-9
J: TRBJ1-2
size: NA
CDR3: CASSLLARTNYGYTF
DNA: TGTGCCAGCAGCTTATTGGCCAGAACTAACTATGGCTACACCTTC

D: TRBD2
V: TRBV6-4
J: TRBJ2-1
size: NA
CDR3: CASSNRLAGEGYEQFF
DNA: TGTGCCAGCAGTAATCGACTAGCGGGGGAAGGGTATGAGCAGTTCTTC

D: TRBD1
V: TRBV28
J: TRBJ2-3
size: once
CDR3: CASSLYGYRGMQYF
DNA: TGTGCCAGCAGTTTGTACGGTTACAGGGGTATGCAGTATTTT

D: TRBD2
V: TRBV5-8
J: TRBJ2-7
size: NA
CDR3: CASSRGLAYNEQYF
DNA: TGTGCCAGCAGCCGCGGACTAGCGTATAACGAGCAGTACTTC

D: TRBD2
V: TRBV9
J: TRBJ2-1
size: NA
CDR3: CASSVALAGGSYNEQFF
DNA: TGTGCCAGCAGCGTAGCTTTGGCGGGGGGATCCTACAATGAGCAGTTCTTC

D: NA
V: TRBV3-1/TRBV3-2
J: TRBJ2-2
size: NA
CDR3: CASSQDRVPGELFF
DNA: TGTGCCAGCAGCCAAGACAGGGTCCCCGGGGAGCTGTTTTTT

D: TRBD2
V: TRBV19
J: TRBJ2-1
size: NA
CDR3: CASRNSGSYNEQFF
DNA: TGTGCCAGCCGAAATAGCGGGTCCTACAATGAGCAGTTCTTC

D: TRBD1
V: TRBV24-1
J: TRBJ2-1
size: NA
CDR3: CATRGTANNEQFF
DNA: TGTGCCACCAGAGGGACAGCAAACAATGAGCAGTTCTTC

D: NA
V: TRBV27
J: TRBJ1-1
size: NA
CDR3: CASTPSMGTEAFF
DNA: TGTGCCAGCACCCCCTCGATGGGTACTGAAGCTTTCTTT